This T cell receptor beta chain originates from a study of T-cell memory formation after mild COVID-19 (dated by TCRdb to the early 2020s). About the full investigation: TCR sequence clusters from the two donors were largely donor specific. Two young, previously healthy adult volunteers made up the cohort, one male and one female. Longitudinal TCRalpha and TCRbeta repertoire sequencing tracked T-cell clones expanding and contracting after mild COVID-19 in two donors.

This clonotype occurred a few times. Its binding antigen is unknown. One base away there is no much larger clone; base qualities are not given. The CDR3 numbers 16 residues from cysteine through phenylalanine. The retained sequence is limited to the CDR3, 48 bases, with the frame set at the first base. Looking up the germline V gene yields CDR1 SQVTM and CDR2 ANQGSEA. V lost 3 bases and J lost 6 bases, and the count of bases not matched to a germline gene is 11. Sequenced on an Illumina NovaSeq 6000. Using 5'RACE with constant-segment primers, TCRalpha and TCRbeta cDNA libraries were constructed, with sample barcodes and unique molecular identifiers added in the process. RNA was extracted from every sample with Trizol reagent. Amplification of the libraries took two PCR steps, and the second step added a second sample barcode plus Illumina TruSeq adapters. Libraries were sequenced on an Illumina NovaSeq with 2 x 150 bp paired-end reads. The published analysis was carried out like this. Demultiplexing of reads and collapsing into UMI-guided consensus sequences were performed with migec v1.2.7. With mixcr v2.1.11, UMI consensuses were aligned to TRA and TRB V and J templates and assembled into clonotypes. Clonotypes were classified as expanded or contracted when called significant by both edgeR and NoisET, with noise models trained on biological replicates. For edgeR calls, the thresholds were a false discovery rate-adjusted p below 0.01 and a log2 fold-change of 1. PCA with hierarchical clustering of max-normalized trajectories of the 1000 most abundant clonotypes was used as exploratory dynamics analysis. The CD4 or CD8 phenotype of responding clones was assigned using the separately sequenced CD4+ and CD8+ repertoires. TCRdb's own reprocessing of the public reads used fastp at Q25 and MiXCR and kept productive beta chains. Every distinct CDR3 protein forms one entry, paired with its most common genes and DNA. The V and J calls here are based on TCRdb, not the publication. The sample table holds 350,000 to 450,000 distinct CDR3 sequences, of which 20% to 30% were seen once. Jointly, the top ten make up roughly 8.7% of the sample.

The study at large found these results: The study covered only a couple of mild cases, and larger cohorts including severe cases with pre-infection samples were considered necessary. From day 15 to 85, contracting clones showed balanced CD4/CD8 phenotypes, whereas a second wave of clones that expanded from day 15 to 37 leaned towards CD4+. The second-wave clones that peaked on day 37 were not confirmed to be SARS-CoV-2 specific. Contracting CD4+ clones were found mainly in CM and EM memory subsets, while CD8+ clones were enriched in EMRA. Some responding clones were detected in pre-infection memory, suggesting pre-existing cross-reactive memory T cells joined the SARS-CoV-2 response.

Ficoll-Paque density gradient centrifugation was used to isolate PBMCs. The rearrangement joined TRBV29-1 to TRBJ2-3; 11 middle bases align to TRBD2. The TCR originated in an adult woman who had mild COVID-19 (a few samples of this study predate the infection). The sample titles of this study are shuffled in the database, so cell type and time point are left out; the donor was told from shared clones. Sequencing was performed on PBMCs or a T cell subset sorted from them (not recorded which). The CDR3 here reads CSVEAPGTSGIDTQYF. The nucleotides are TGCAGCGTTGAGGCCCCCGGGACTAGCGGCATCGATACGCAGTATTTT.